These 26 T cell receptor beta chains were all obtained from the same sample, sequenced in a study of technical replicates of blood from a few donors. Produced via immunoSEQ multiplex PCR; TCRdb's table is partial and in-frame only. The sample holds more than 65,000 clones, about 97% seen once. The sequencing sample was made of T cells isolated from PBMCs. All receptors derive from a human donor in good health.

The gene calls are TRBV28 and TRBJ1-2; a possible D gene is TRBD1 (6 bases). The germline CDR1 and CDR2 sequences are MDHEN and SYDVKM. The CDR3 length is 14 residues. V lost 1 base, J lost 4 bases, and 10 bases lay in between. This chain's CDR3 is CASSLFGGSYGYTF. Written as DNA, the CDR3 is TGTGCCAGCAGTTTATTTGGGGGCAGCTATGGCTACACCTTC.

V usage is TRBV5-1 and J usage is TRBJ1-1; 7 bases fit TRBD1. V shed 3 bases and J 1 base; nucleotides not matched to a gene: 6. Germline V CDR1 and CDR2: SGHRS, YFSETQ. The CDR3 loop spans 15 amino acids. The DNA of the CDR3 is TGCGCCAGCAGCTCACCACGGACAGGGAACACTGAAGCTTTCTTT. It translates to CASSSPRTGNTEAFF.

CDR3 in amino acids: CATSYGGHTEAFF. The CDR3 DNA sequence: TGTGCCACTAGCTACGGGGGGCACACTGAAGCTTTCTTT. The chain carries TRBV19 and TRBJ1-1; D is possibly TRBD1 (6 bases). Germline assignment: CDR1 LNHDA and CDR2 SQIVND (reference sequence). Trimming stripped 10 bases from V and 3 bases from J, with 15 bases between. CDR3 size: 13 residues.

J is TRBJ2-2 and V is TRBV27; D gene ambiguous. V lost 4 bases and J 1 base, leaving 7 bases between the germline ends. The CDR3 extends over 14 amino acids. Germline V lookup: CDR1 MNHEY, CDR2 SMNVEV (reference sequence). CDR3 coding DNA: TGTGCCAGCAGTTCCTACAGGAACACCGGGGAGCTGTTTTTT. Its translation: CASSSYRNTGELFF.

The genes are TRBV19 and TRBJ2-6, with 7 bases aligning to TRBD1. V shed 8 bases, J shed 6 bases, and the junction held 7 bases outside the gene matches. Germline V CDR1 and CDR2: LNHDA, SQIVND (reference sequence). The CDR3 has 14 residues. The CDR3 region has the DNA TGTGCCAGTGGAACAGGGGCTGAGGCCAACGTCCTGACTTTC. It translates to CASGTGAEANVLTF. Complete variable domain (other parts from reference TRBV19 and TRBJ2-6): DGGITQSPKYLFRKEGQNVTLSCEQNLNHDAMYWYRQDPGQGLRLIYYSQIVNDFQKGDIAEGYSVSREKKESFPLTVTSAQKNPTAFYLCASGTGAEANVLTFGAGSRLTVL.

V and J are TRBV4-2 and TRBJ2-2; perhaps TRBD2 as D (5 bases). V lost 0 bases and J 5 bases, leaving 10 bases between the germline ends. Germline V gene data show CDR1 as LGHNA and CDR2 as YNFKEQ. The CDR3 spans 15 residues. DNA for the CDR3: TGTGCCAGCAGCCAAGAACTAGTCACAACCGGGGAGCTGTTTTTT. It translates to CASSQELVTTGELFF.

This clone was seen once. The CDR3 protein is CASSSFAQGIYEQYF. The CDR3 bases are TGTGCCAGCAGCTCTTTCGCACAGGGGATTTACGAGCAGTACTTC. The chain has TRBV11-2 and TRBJ2-7; 7 bases fit TRBD1. Unmatched junction bases numbered 10, after V lost 4 bases and J lost 4 bases. The CDR3 has 15 amino acids. CDR1 and CDR2 (germline): SGHAT, FQNNGV.

The chain joins TRBV11-1 to TRBJ2-5; 8 nucleotides match TRBD2. The V and J ends lost 2 bases and 6 bases, in that order; junction bases with no gene match: 2. The V gene's germline CDR1 is SGHAT and CDR2 FQDESV (reference sequence). The CDR3 loop spans 13 amino acids. The CDR3 sequence is CASSLLAGQTQYF. CDR3 in DNA: TGTGCCAGCAGCTTACTAGCGGGTCAGACCCAGTACTTC.

Comments on this clone: The junction does not match germline at one end; this may be a read error. The chain uses TRBV2 and TRBJ1-1; a weak D match, TRBD1 (6 bases). Germline V gene data show CDR1 as SNHLY and CDR2 as FYNNEI. The CDR3 totals 11 residues. CDR3 sequence (DNA): TGTGCCAGCCGGTGGGACACCGAAGCTTTCTTT. Its protein product is CASRWDTEAFF.

The chain uses TRBV9 and TRBJ2-7; D is possibly TRBD2 (5 bases). The germline V and J ends were trimmed by 3 bases and 6 bases, with 13 bases remaining between them. The CDR3 sequence is 13 residues long. Germline lookup yields CDR1 SGDLS and CDR2 YYNGEE. As DNA, the CDR3 is TGTGCCAGCAGCGAACTCTGGGCGGGCGAGCAGTACTTC. It is translated as CASSELWAGEQYF.

In this sample, this clone turned up once. Here the CDR3 DNA reads TGCGCCAGCAGCCTAGGCGGAAATACGCAGTATTTT. Translating gives CASSLGGNTQYF. The chain recombines TRBV5-1 with TRBJ2-3; the D is unclear. The CDR3 is made up of 12 amino acids. Germline-derived CDR1 and CDR2 are SGHRS and YFSETQ. The germline V and J ends were trimmed by 4 bases and 7 bases, with 10 bases remaining between them.

The rearrangement joins TRBV7-8 to TRBJ2-7; 9 bases map to TRBD1. The V gene's germline CDR1 is SGHVS and CDR2 FQNEAQ. V dropped 2 bases and J dropped 4; count of bases not matched to a gene: 9. CDR3 length: 16 amino acids. CDR3 DNA: TGTGCCAGCAGCTTAAGGGAACAGGGGGCAAAATACGAGCAGTACTTC. As protein: CASSLREQGAKYEQYF. Supplemented by reference TRBV7-8 and TRBJ2-7, the full variable domain reads GAGVSQSPRYKVAKRGQDVALRCDPISGHVSLFWYQQALGQGPEFLTYFQNEAQLDKSGLPSDRFFAERPEGSVSTLKIQRTQQEDSAVYLCASSLREQGAKYEQYFGPGTRLTVT.

CDR3 region: CACNRGLAGGPHEQYF. CDR3 nucleotide sequence: TGCGCCTGTAACAGGGGGCTAGCGGGAGGGCCTCACGAGCAGTACTTC. The V call is TRBV10-2, the J call TRBJ2-7; 12 bases fit TRBD2. J was trimmed by 5 bases and V by 11 bases; bases with no gene match: 16. The CDR3 is made up of 16 amino acids. Germline-derived CDR1 and CDR2 are WSHSY and SAAADI.

This clone was observed a handful of times. The CDR3: CASSLFGMGNQPQHF. CDR3 sequence (DNA): TGTGCCAGCAGCTTGTTCGGGATGGGCAATCAGCCCCAGCATTTT. The J gene is TRBJ1-5, the V gene TRBV5-6; D is uncertain. Germline V gene data show CDR1 as SGHDT and CDR2 as YYEEEE. This CDR3 spans 15 amino acids. V was pared by 1 base and J by 2 bases, with 10 bases between.

V is TRBV5-1 and J is TRBJ2-2; D is perhaps TRBD2 (5 bases). Trimming pared 6 bases from V and 6 bases from J, leaving 9 bases between. The germline CDR1 and CDR2 sequences are SGHRS and YFSETQ. The CDR3 is 12 amino acids. CDR3 sequence: CASTERAGELFF. CDR3 bases: TGCGCCAGCACCGAGAGGGCCGGGGAGCTGTTTTTT. Based on the CDR3 plus reference TRBV5-1 and TRBJ2-2, the full variable domain is KAGVTQTPRYLIKTRGQQVTLSCSPISGHRSVSWYQQTPGQGLQFLFEYFSETQRNKGNFPGRFSGRQFSNSRSEMNVSTLELGDSALYLCASTERAGELFFGEGSRLTVL.

The J gene is TRBJ1-2, the V gene TRBV6-5, with TRBD1 identical over 7 bases. The CDR3 is 13 residues long. V lost 4 bases, J lost 5 bases, and 4 bases stayed unmatched. Germline V gene sequence: CDR1 MNHEY, CDR2 SVGAGI. The CDR3 region has the DNA TGTGCCAGCAGTTCGACAGGGTCGTATGGCTACACCTTC. It yields the protein CASSSTGSYGYTF.

The rearrangement joins TRBV6-5 to TRBJ1-2; D not resolved. Germline CDR1 is MNHEY and CDR2 is SVGAGI. This CDR3 region has 14 residues. V was pared by 7 bases and J by 2 bases, with 14 bases between. The CDR3 reads CASTDYDSNYGYTF. The CDR3 DNA sequence: TGTGCCAGCACCGATTATGACTCCAACTATGGCTACACCTTC.

The rearrangement joins TRBV6-6 to TRBJ1-1, with D possibly matching TRBD1 (5 bases). V was cut by 2 bases and J by 2 bases, with 9 bases left in between. This CDR3 is 14 amino acids long. Per the germline V gene, CDR1 is MNHNY and CDR2 is SVGAGI (reference sequence). As DNA, the CDR3 is TGTGCCAGCAGTTACCAGACAGAAAACACTGAAGCTTTCTTT. The encoded protein is CASSYQTENTEAFF.

The rearrangement links TRBV28 to TRBJ1-5; D remains ambiguous. With 3 bases removed from V and 0 bases from J, the gap between germline ends came to 12 bases. The CDR3 loop spans 16 amino acids. Per germline, CDR1 MDHEN and CDR2 SYDVKM. The CDR3 is CASSLLAQYSNQPQHF. In nucleotides, the CDR3 is TGTGCCAGCAGTTTGCTTGCACAATATAGCAATCAGCCCCAGCATTTT.

This chain links TRBV19 with TRBJ2-1; D gene ambiguous. V shed 2 bases and J shed 8 bases, with 4 bases lying between them. This CDR3 contains 11 residues. The germline V gene has CDR1 LNHDA and CDR2 SQIVND (reference sequence). CDR3 sequence reads: CASSIIDEQFF. CDR3 bases: TGTGCCAGTAGTATAATCGATGAGCAGTTCTTC.

The V call is TRBV30, the J call TRBJ1-2, with 7 bases lining up with TRBD1. From germline, CDR1 is GTSNPN and CDR2 SVGIG (reference sequence). The CDR3 is 13 residues long. The J segment lost 5 bases and the V segment lost 5 bases, leaving 8 bases of the junction unmatched. The CDR3 bases are TGTGCCTGGGAGGGGACAGAGTTATATGGCTACACCTTC. It translates to CAWEGTELYGYTF.

The J gene is TRBJ1-1, the V gene TRBV5-8; D remains unclear. Deletions cut 2 bases from V and 5 bases from J, with 10 bases between. The CDR3 extends over 13 amino acids. Looked up from germline, CDR1 is SGHTS and CDR2 is YDEGEE. The CDR3 protein is CASSLWGDTEAFF. In DNA form, the CDR3 reads TGTGCCAGCAGCTTATGGGGAGATACTGAAGCTTTCTTT. The full variable domain, with the rest looked up from reference TRBV5-8 and TRBJ1-1, is EAGVTQSPTHLIKTRGQQATLRCSPISGHTSVYWYQQALGLGLQFLLWYDEGEERNRGNFPPRFSGRQFPNYSSELNVNALELEDSALYLCASSLWGDTEAFFGQGTRLTVV.

The chain recombines TRBV9 with TRBJ2-3; 13 bases match TRBD2. The J segment lost 4 bases and the V segment lost 3 bases, leaving 2 bases of the junction unmatched. This CDR3 contains 15 residues. Germline values: CDR1 SGDLS, CDR2 YYNGEE. The CDR3 loop is CASSGTSGSADTQYF. CDR3 nucleotide sequence: TGTGCCAGCAGCGGGACTAGCGGGAGCGCAGATACGCAGTATTTT.

The rearrangement uses TRBV7-3 and TRBJ2-2; D remains unclear. Trimming stripped 6 bases from V and 4 bases from J, with 9 bases between. The CDR3 is 13 amino acids. Germline V lookup: CDR1 SGHTA, CDR2 FQGTGA. The CDR3 DNA reads as TGTGCCAGCAGACCTCACGGCACCGGGGAGCTGTTTTTT. Translation: CASRPHGTGELFF.

The chain is built from TRBV5-4 and TRBJ2-1; 9 bases map to TRBD2. The germline CDR1 and CDR2 sequences are SGHNT and YYREEE (reference sequence). CDR3 size: 17 residues. The V gene end was trimmed by 4 bases and the J gene end by 0 bases; junction bases not matched to a gene: 8. The CDR3 spells CASSRSGGSSSYNEQFF. In DNA form, the CDR3 reads TGTGCCAGCAGCCGTAGCGGGGGAAGTAGCTCCTACAATGAGCAGTTCTTC.

This chain connects TRBV7-2 to TRBJ2-7, with D possibly matching TRBD2 (6 bases). The CDR3 is made up of 15 amino acids. Germline V gives CDR1 SGHTA, CDR2 FQGNSA. Trimming pared 5 bases from V and 2 bases from J, leaving 16 bases between. CDR3 DNA sequence: TGTGCCAGCAGCCCCCCCGGGGGAGGAACCTACGAGCAGTACTTC. This translates into CASSPPGGGTYEQYF. Complete variable domain (other parts from reference TRBV7-2 and TRBJ2-7): GAGVSQSPSNKVTEKGKDVELRCDPISGHTALYWYRQSLGQGLEFLIYFQGNSAPDKSGLPSDRFSAERTGGSVSTLTIQRTQQEDSAVYLCASSPPGGGTYEQYFGPGTRLTVT.